Sequencing of this T cell receptor (beta chain) was carried out in a study of blood T cell repertoires in COVID-19. How the authors handled the data: Reference gene primer amplification in the assay estimated nucleated cell counts. The protocol was immunoSEQ multiplex PCR, while the TCRdb copy is restricted to in-frame clones and leaves out a portion. Clonal size and the V and J genes are those of that table, whereas D and trimming came from the DNA. The profile covers just under 70,000 clones, with 75% to 90% appearing a single time and roughly 8.1% taken by the ten largest. The CDR3 covers 15 residues. V shed 7 bases and J shed 3 bases, with 18 bases lying between them. CDR1 and CDR2 (germline): MNHEY, SVGEGT.

The sequence derives from a man in his thirties or forties with acute or convalescent COVID-19. Sequenced sample: peripheral blood. The chain is built from TRBV6-2 or TRBV6-3 and TRBJ2-5; a possible D gene is TRBD2 (7 bases). DNA for the CDR3: TGTGCCAGCACCCCGACTAGGGGGGGCAAAGAGACCCAGTACTTC. Its translation is CASTPTRGGKETQYF.